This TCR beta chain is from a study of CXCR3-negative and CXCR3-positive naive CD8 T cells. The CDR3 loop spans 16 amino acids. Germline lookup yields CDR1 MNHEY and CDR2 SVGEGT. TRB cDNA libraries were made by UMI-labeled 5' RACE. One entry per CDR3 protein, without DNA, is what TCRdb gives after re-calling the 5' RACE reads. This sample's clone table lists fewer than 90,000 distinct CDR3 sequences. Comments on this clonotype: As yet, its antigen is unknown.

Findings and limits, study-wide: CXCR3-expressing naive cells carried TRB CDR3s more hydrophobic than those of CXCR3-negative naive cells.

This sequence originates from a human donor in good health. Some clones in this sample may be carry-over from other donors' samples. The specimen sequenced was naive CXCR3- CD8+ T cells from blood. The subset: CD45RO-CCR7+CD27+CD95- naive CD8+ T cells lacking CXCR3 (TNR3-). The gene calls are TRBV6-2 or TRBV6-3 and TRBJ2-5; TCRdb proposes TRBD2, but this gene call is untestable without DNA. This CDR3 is CASSYTASGEQETQYF.